This T cell receptor beta chain emerged from a study of blood T cell repertoires in COVID-19. The junction had 8 bases not matched to a gene; V was cut back by 0 bases and J by 14 bases. CDR1 and CDR2 (germline): ENHRY, SYGVKD. The CDR3 totals 13 residues. Assay: immunoSEQ multiplex PCR; the TCRdb copy retains only in-frame clones and omits some. The sample contains some 410,000 clones, roughly 90% of which appear only once. The specimen sequenced was PBMCs or T cells enriched from blood (not recorded which). The V gene is TRBV10-3, the J gene TRBJ1-1; 8 bases map to TRBD1. This clonotype was obtained from a woman aged 25 to 39 with acute COVID-19. The CDR3 loop reads CAISESNRTGPFF. CDR3 in DNA: TGTGCCATCAGTGAGTCAAATAGGACAGGGCCATTCTTT.